Listed below are T cell receptor gamma chains from one sample, sequenced in a study of gamma-delta T cells after stem cell transplantation. TCRdb applied CATT to the RT-PCR reads for clone calling. The sample lists several hundred gamma-chain clones, roughly 2.6% occurring once. Sequencing was done on a sample of gamma-delta T cells. These receptors originate from a human donor. It is not recorded whose cells these are; they may come from a transplant donor. CDR3s include the opening cysteine and the closing phenylalanine or tryptophan. The listing skips clone size in some rows; elsewhere it reads once, few, many or a size class.

j_gene	v_gene	abundance	CDR3aa	CDR3nt
TRGJP	TRGV9	few	CALWGVQELGEKIKVF	TGTGCCTTGTGGGGGGTGCAAGAGTTGGGCGAAAAGATCAAGGTATTT
TRGJ1/TRGJ2	TRGV2	-	CATWTVEKLF	TGTGCCACCTGGACGGTTGAGAAACTCTTT
TRGJP	TRGV9	large	CALWEVAELGKKIKVF	TGTGCCTTGTGGGAGGTGGCAGAGTTGGGCAAAAAAATCAAGGTATTT
TRGJ1/TRGJ2	TRGV9	medium-sized	CALWETPKKLF	TGTGCCTTGTGGGAGACCCCTAAGAAACTCTTT
TRGJP	TRGV9	large	CALWEGELGKKIKVF	TGTGCCTTGTGGGAGGGCGAGTTGGGCAAAAAAATCAAGGTATTT
TRGJP	TRGV9	hyperexpanded	CALWEVQELGKKIKVF	TGTGCCTTGTGGGAGGTGCAGGAGTTGGGCAAAAAAATCAAGGTATTT
TRGJ1/TRGJ2	TRGV4	-	CATWDAQLIYYKKLF	TGTGCCACCTGGGATGCGCAACTGATTTATTATAAGAAACTCTTT
TRGJP	TRGV9	large	CALWEVELGKKIKVF	TGTGCCTTGTGGGAGGTTGAGTTGGGCAAAAAAATCAAGGTATTT
TRGJP	TRGV9	large	CALWELQELGKKIKVF	TGTGCCTTGTGGGAGCTGCAAGAGTTGGGCAAAAAAATCAAGGTATTT
TRGJ1/TRGJ2	TRGV9	hyperexpanded	CALSLGRYKKLF	TGTGCCTTATCCCTTGGACGTTATAAGAAACTCTTT
TRGJ1/TRGJ2	TRGV4	-	CATWDGPREDYYKKLF	TGTGCCACCTGGGATGGGCCACGTGAGGATTATTATAAGAAACTCTTT
TRGJ1/TRGJ2	TRGV2	-	CATWTGSYYKKLF	TGTGCCACCTGGACGGGCAGTTATTATAAGAAACTCTTT
TRGJ1/TRGJ2	TRGV9	hyperexpanded	CALWERYYKKLF	TGTGCCTTGTGGGAGCGATATTATAAGAAACTCTTT
TRGJP	TRGV9	few	CALWGPRELGKKIKVF	TGTGCCTTGTGGGGACCGCGAGAGTTGGGCAAAAAAATCAAGGTATTT
TRGJP	TRGV9	large	CALWEVVELGKKIKVF	TGTGCCTTGTGGGAGGTGGTAGAGTTGGGCAAAAAAATCAAGGTATTT
TRGJP	TRGV9	medium-sized	CALWEAHRELGKKIKVF	TGTGCCTTGTGGGAGGCCCACAGAGAGTTGGGCAAAAAAATCAAGGTATTT
TRGJ1/TRGJ2	TRGV2	-	CATWDGPMYYKKLF	TGTGCCACCTGGGACGGGCCGATGTATTATAAGAAACTCTTT
TRGJP	TRGV9	large	CALWEELGKKIKVF	TGTGCCTTGTGGGAGGAGTTGGGCAAAAAAATCAAGGTATTT
TRGJP	TRGV9	hyperexpanded	CALWEVSELGKKIKVF	TGTGCCTTGTGGGAGGTGTCAGAGTTGGGCAAAAAAATCAAGGTATTT
TRGJP	TRGV9	large	CALWEPQELGKKIKVF	TGTGCCTTGTGGGAACCGCAAGAGTTGGGCAAAAAAATCAAGGTATTT
TRGJ1/TRGJ2	TRGV2	few	CATWDGQYYKKLF	TGTGCCACCTGGGACGGGCAGTATTATAAGAAACTCTTT
TRGJP	TRGV9	large	CALWETKELGKKIKVF	TGTGCCTTGTGGGAGACCAAAGAGTTGGGCAAAAAAATCAAGGTATTT
TRGJP	TRGV9	hyperexpanded	CALWEVQELGKKIKVF	TGTGCCTTGTGGGAGGTCCAAGAGTTGGGCAAAAAAATCAAGGTATTT
TRGJ1/TRGJ2	TRGV9	hyperexpanded	CALWEVLGYKKLF	TGTGCCTTGTGGGAGGTGCTGGGGTATAAGAAACTCTTT
TRGJ1/TRGJ2	TRGV8	few	CATWAYAGKLF	TGTGCCACCTGGGCCTACGCGGGGAAACTCTTT
TRGJ1/TRGJ2	TRGV9	hyperexpanded	CALWEPPPTLKKLF	TGTGCCTTGTGGGAGCCACCTCCAACACTGAAGAAACTCTTT
TRGJP	TRGV9	large	CALWELRQELGKKIKVF	TGTGCCTTGTGGGAGCTACGACAAGAGTTGGGCAAAAAAATCAAGGTATTT
TRGJ1/TRGJ2	TRGV9	large	CALWETIKNYYKKLF	TGTGCCTTGTGGGAGACAATAAAGAATTATTATAAGAAACTCTTT
TRGJP	TRGV9	large	CALWDKGELGKKIKVF	TGTGCCTTGTGGGACAAGGGGGAGTTGGGCAAAAAAATCAAGGTATTT
TRGJP	TRGV9	large	CALWEVRELGKKIKVF	TGTGCCTTGTGGGAGGTGCGGGAGTTGGGCAAAAAAATCAAGGTATTT
TRGJ1/TRGJ2	TRGV4	-	CATWDGAGNYYKKLF	TGTGCCACCTGGGATGGTGCCGGGAATTATTATAAGAAACTCTTT
TRGJ1/TRGJ2	TRGV9	-	CALWEVSTNYYKKLF	TGCGCCTTGTGGGAGGTTTCGACGAATTATTATAAGAAACTCTTT